The entry that follows covers one TCR beta chain sequence. Its specificity is unknown. After isolation, RNA underwent reverse transcription to generate cDNA as the sequencing template. Data came from immunoSEQ multiplex PCR; TCRdb stores just in-frame clones and leaves some out. The sample gives 150,000 to 200,000 clones, less than 75% of which show up once; more than 15% is in the top ten. This record comes from a study of CD8+ T cells in alopecia areata. Study at large: Treated patients took oral tofacitinib at 5 to 10 mg twice daily. General study results and limits: Because of a solitary nonresponder, the connection of baseline CD8+ expansion to response stays uncertain. Expanded CD8+ clones among the top 100, and scalp clonality, were significantly decreased by tofacitinib. Normal-skin resident alphabeta T cells also appear among scalp sample sequences.

Regarding treatment: oral pan-JAK inhibitor, 5-10 mg twice daily. The CDR3 loop spans 15 amino acids. Germline CDR1 and CDR2: KGHSH and LQKENI. V was pared by 2 bases and J by 4 bases, with 13 bases between. The sequencing here drew on CD4+ T cells sorted from blood, taken at approximately week 60, from a patient treated with tofacitinib. The chain employs TRBV18 and TRBJ2-3; possible D gene TRBD1, 6 bases. The clonotype originates from a human donor with alopecia areata. The CDR3 reads CASSPDNRVADTQYF. In DNA, the CDR3 is TGTGCCAGCTCACCAGATAACAGGGTCGCAGATACGCAGTATTTT.